Listed below are T cell receptor beta chains from one sample, sequenced in a study of blood T cell repertoires in COVID-19. Data came from immunoSEQ multiplex PCR; TCRdb stores just in-frame clones and leaves some out. This repertoire shows 30,000 to 35,000 clones, about four fifths found once; its top ten account for around 40%. The source material was peripheral blood. The receptors derive from an elderly man with active or convalescent COVID-19. Both conserved end residues are part of each CDR3. A D gene is named only where the DNA matches it firmly. Clone size is given for some rows only: seen once, a few or many times, or a class if the clone is expanded.

d_gene: -
j_gene: TRBJ2-5
abundance: -
v_gene: TRBV18
CDR3aa: CASSPLEKGGLETQYF
CDR3nt: TGTGCCAGCTCCCCTTTAGAAAAGGGCGGACTGGAGACCCAGTACTTC

d_gene: -
j_gene: TRBJ2-1
abundance: -
v_gene: TRBV6-5
CDR3aa: CASAVFRNEQFF
CDR3nt: TGTGCCAGCGCGGTCTTTCGCAATGAGCAGTTCTTC

d_gene: TRBD2
j_gene: TRBJ2-1
abundance: -
v_gene: TRBV6-5
CDR3aa: CASSRREAYNEQFF
CDR3nt: TGTGCCAGCAGTCGCCGGGAGGCCTACAATGAGCAGTTCTTC

d_gene: -
j_gene: TRBJ1-1
abundance: medium-sized
v_gene: TRBV20-1
CDR3aa: CSAPQNQAFF
CDR3nt: TGCAGTGCTCCCCAGAATCAGGCTTTCTTT

d_gene: -
j_gene: TRBJ1-5
abundance: -
v_gene: TRBV28
CDR3aa: CASSLSGSNQPQHF
CDR3nt: TGTGCCAGCAGTTTAAGCGGTAGCAATCAGCCCCAGCATTTT

d_gene: TRBD2
j_gene: TRBJ2-1
abundance: few
v_gene: TRBV5-1
CDR3aa: CASSLGTSGAGNEQFF
CDR3nt: TGCGCCAGCAGCTTGGGGACTAGCGGGGCTGGTAATGAGCAGTTCTTC

d_gene: TRBD1
j_gene: TRBJ2-7
abundance: -
v_gene: TRBV12-3/TRBV12-4
CDR3aa: CASSLKTGGPEYF
CDR3nt: TGTGCCAGCAGTTTAAAGACAGGGGGTCCGGAGTACTTC

d_gene: TRBD1
j_gene: TRBJ1-1
abundance: -
v_gene: TRBV3-1/TRBV3-2
CDR3aa: CASSPTGRTTEAFF
CDR3nt: TGTGCCAGCAGCCCGACAGGGAGGACCACTGAAGCTTTCTTT

d_gene: TRBD2
j_gene: TRBJ2-5
abundance: -
v_gene: TRBV19
CDR3aa: CASSRGTSGRGETQYF
CDR3nt: TGTGCCAGTAGTAGAGGGACTAGCGGGAGGGGAGAGACCCAGTACTTC

d_gene: -
j_gene: TRBJ2-3
abundance: -
v_gene: TRBV27
CDR3aa: CASSLKTNTDTQYF
CDR3nt: TGTGCCAGCAGTTTAAAGACAAACACAGATACGCAGTATTTT

d_gene: -
j_gene: TRBJ2-5
abundance: -
v_gene: TRBV7-9
CDR3aa: CASSWRAEFTQYF
CDR3nt: TGTGCCAGCAGCTGGAGGGCCGAGTTTACCCAGTACTTC

d_gene: -
j_gene: TRBJ2-7
abundance: -
v_gene: TRBV30
CDR3aa: CAWSVVQSEQYF
CDR3nt: TGTGCCTGGAGTGTAGTTCAGTCCGAGCAGTACTTC

d_gene: -
j_gene: TRBJ2-7
abundance: once
v_gene: TRBV5-5
CDR3aa: CASSLVAGLSYEQYF
CDR3nt: TGTGCCAGCAGCTTGGTGGCAGGGTTGTCCTACGAGCAGTACTTC

d_gene: -
j_gene: TRBJ1-1
abundance: -
v_gene: TRBV18
CDR3aa: CASSQQGENTEAFF
CDR3nt: TGTGCCAGCTCACAACAGGGCGAGAACACTGAAGCTTTCTTT

d_gene: TRBD2
j_gene: TRBJ2-1
abundance: -
v_gene: TRBV19
CDR3aa: CASSILEGGEQFF
CDR3nt: TGTGCCAGTAGTATATTAGAGGGAGGGGAGCAGTTCTTC

d_gene: TRBD2
j_gene: TRBJ2-1
abundance: -
v_gene: TRBV28
CDR3aa: CASSPSGRVNPQFF
CDR3nt: TGTGCCAGCAGTCCTAGCGGACGGGTAAATCCGCAGTTCTTC

d_gene: -
j_gene: TRBJ2-2
abundance: once
v_gene: TRBV7-8
CDR3aa: CASSLLAGTGELFF
CDR3nt: TGTGCCAGCAGCTTACTAGCCGGGACCGGGGAGCTGTTTTTT

d_gene: TRBD2
j_gene: TRBJ2-2
abundance: -
v_gene: TRBV11-1
CDR3aa: CASRRTSGDTGELFF
CDR3nt: TGTGCCAGCAGGCGGACTAGCGGGGACACCGGGGAGCTGTTTTTT

d_gene: TRBD1
j_gene: TRBJ1-4
abundance: -
v_gene: TRBV28
CDR3aa: CASSSQGTDGEKLFF
CDR3nt: TGTGCCAGCAGTTCACAGGGGACCGATGGCGAAAAACTGTTTTTT

d_gene: -
j_gene: TRBJ1-1
abundance: few
v_gene: TRBV18
CDR3aa: CASSLEQNTEAFF
CDR3nt: TGTGCCAGCTCACTGGAGCAGAACACTGAAGCTTTCTTT

d_gene: -
j_gene: TRBJ2-3
abundance: few
v_gene: TRBV19
CDR3aa: CASSIGSADTDTQYF
CDR3nt: TGTGCCAGTAGTATAGGAAGCGCCGACACAGATACGCAGTATTTT

d_gene: TRBD1
j_gene: TRBJ2-5
abundance: once
v_gene: TRBV18
CDR3aa: CASSQSTGEKETQYF
CDR3nt: TGTGCCAGCTCACAATCGACAGGGGAAAAAGAGACCCAGTACTTC

d_gene: -
j_gene: TRBJ1-4
abundance: -
v_gene: TRBV27
CDR3aa: CASSRRLYEKLFF
CDR3nt: TGTGCCAGCAGTCGCAGGCTCTATGAAAAACTGTTTTTT

d_gene: -
j_gene: TRBJ1-1
abundance: -
v_gene: TRBV28
CDR3aa: CASSFPGIEAFF
CDR3nt: TGTGCCAGCAGTTTTCCGGGGATCGAAGCTTTCTTT

d_gene: -
j_gene: TRBJ2-7
abundance: -
v_gene: TRBV5-6
CDR3aa: CASSSRESYEQYF
CDR3nt: TGTGCCAGCAGCTCCCGGGAGAGCTACGAGCAGTACTTC

d_gene: TRBD1
j_gene: TRBJ1-5
abundance: once
v_gene: TRBV10-2
CDR3aa: CASSVGQGNQPQHF
CDR3nt: TGCGCCAGCAGTGTGGGACAGGGTAATCAGCCCCAGCATTTT

d_gene: -
j_gene: TRBJ1-5
abundance: -
v_gene: TRBV18
CDR3aa: CASSRRGSNQPQHF
CDR3nt: TGTGCCAGCTCGCGCAGGGGTAGCAATCAGCCCCAGCATTTT

d_gene: TRBD1
j_gene: TRBJ1-6
abundance: -
v_gene: TRBV9
CDR3aa: CASSGGQGANSPLHF
CDR3nt: TGTGCCAGCAGCGGTGGACAGGGGGCGAATTCACCCCTCCACTTT

d_gene: -
j_gene: TRBJ2-2
abundance: once
v_gene: TRBV5-1
CDR3aa: CASTRDFNTGELFF
CDR3nt: TGCGCCAGCACCCGGGACTTCAACACCGGGGAGCTGTTTTTT

d_gene: TRBD1
j_gene: TRBJ2-5
abundance: -
v_gene: TRBV27
CDR3aa: CASSLGTAETQYF
CDR3nt: TGTGCCAGCAGCCTGGGGACAGCAGAGACCCAGTACTTC

d_gene: -
j_gene: TRBJ2-1
abundance: -
v_gene: TRBV12-3/TRBV12-4
CDR3aa: CASTSLVVEQFF
CDR3nt: TGTGCCAGCACCTCGCTAGTGGTTGAGCAGTTCTTC

d_gene: -
j_gene: TRBJ1-4
abundance: -
v_gene: TRBV28
CDR3aa: CASSKRGLAMGGKLFF
CDR3nt: TGTGCCAGCAGTAAAAGGGGACTGGCGATGGGAGGAAAACTGTTTTTT

d_gene: TRBD2
j_gene: TRBJ2-2
abundance: -
v_gene: TRBV4-1
CDR3aa: CASSPQGGTPAPISGVTGELFF
CDR3nt: TGCGCCAGCAGCCCCCAAGGCGGAACCCCGGCACCAATCAGCGGGGTCACCGGGGAGCTGTTTTTT

d_gene: -
j_gene: TRBJ1-1
abundance: -
v_gene: TRBV27
CDR3aa: CASSLTTSNTEAFF
CDR3nt: TGTGCCAGCAGTCTCACGACATCGAACACTGAAGCTTTCTTT

d_gene: -
j_gene: TRBJ1-1
abundance: -
v_gene: TRBV6-5
CDR3aa: CASSLRARVSTEAFF
CDR3nt: TGTGCCAGCAGTTTAAGGGCCAGGGTGTCCACTGAAGCTTTCTTT

d_gene: -
j_gene: TRBJ2-7
abundance: -
v_gene: TRBV18
CDR3aa: CASSPGSDEQYF
CDR3nt: TGTGCCAGCTCACCAGGGAGCGACGAGCAGTACTTC

d_gene: TRBD2
j_gene: TRBJ2-5
abundance: -
v_gene: TRBV27
CDR3aa: CASPPAGGPQETQYF
CDR3nt: TGTGCCAGCCCACCAGCGGGAGGACCCCAAGAGACCCAGTACTTC

d_gene: TRBD2
j_gene: TRBJ2-1
abundance: -
v_gene: TRBV10-1
CDR3aa: CASSESTSGSDEQFF
CDR3nt: TGCGCCAGCAGTGAGTCTACTAGCGGGAGTGATGAGCAGTTCTTC

d_gene: -
j_gene: TRBJ1-4
abundance: -
v_gene: TRBV5-8
CDR3aa: CASSLRGPVANEKLFF
CDR3nt: TGTGCCAGCAGCTTGAGGGGTCCGGTGGCTAATGAAAAACTGTTTTTT

d_gene: -
j_gene: TRBJ2-2
abundance: -
v_gene: TRBV24-1
CDR3aa: CATSDSLQDGEEYSSGELFF
CDR3nt: TGTGCCACCAGTGATTCCCTTCAAGATGGGGAGGAGTATTCCTCCGGGGAGCTGTTTTTT

d_gene: -
j_gene: TRBJ1-2
abundance: -
v_gene: TRBV7-3
CDR3aa: CASSSVPTGNYGYTF
CDR3nt: TGTGCCAGCAGCTCGGTTCCGACAGGAAACTATGGCTACACCTTC

d_gene: TRBD2
j_gene: TRBJ2-1
abundance: -
v_gene: TRBV12-3/TRBV12-4
CDR3aa: CASSFGTSDEQFF
CDR3nt: TGTGCCAGCAGTTTCGGGACTAGCGATGAGCAGTTCTTC

d_gene: -
j_gene: TRBJ1-1
abundance: -
v_gene: TRBV18
CDR3aa: CASSPPSVNTEAFF
CDR3nt: TGTGCCAGCTCACCCCCGTCAGTGAACACTGAAGCTTTCTTT

d_gene: -
j_gene: TRBJ1-2
abundance: few
v_gene: TRBV19
CDR3aa: CASSRSRGGYTF
CDR3nt: TGTGCCAGTAGTCGTTCCCGGGGTGGCTACACCTTC

d_gene: -
j_gene: TRBJ1-6
abundance: -
v_gene: TRBV5-1
CDR3aa: CASSLSGGVSNSPLHF
CDR3nt: TGCGCCAGCAGCTTGTCGGGGGGAGTGAGTAATTCACCCCTCCACTTT

d_gene: TRBD1
j_gene: TRBJ1-2
abundance: -
v_gene: TRBV11-2
CDR3aa: CASSLGGQRLHYGYTF
CDR3nt: TGTGCCAGCAGCTTGGGGGGACAGCGGCTGCACTATGGCTACACCTTC

d_gene: -
j_gene: TRBJ2-5
abundance: -
v_gene: TRBV30
CDR3aa: CAWIRDTQTETQYF
CDR3nt: TGTGCCTGGATTCGGGACACCCAGACGGAGACCCAGTACTTC

d_gene: -
j_gene: TRBJ1-1
abundance: once
v_gene: TRBV5-1
CDR3aa: CASSLAYATEAFF
CDR3nt: TGCGCCAGCAGCTTGGCCTATGCTACTGAAGCTTTCTTT

d_gene: TRBD1
j_gene: TRBJ1-2
abundance: once
v_gene: TRBV6-1
CDR3aa: CASSESRGPYGYTF
CDR3nt: TGTGCCAGCAGTGAAAGCAGGGGGCCCTATGGCTACACCTTC

d_gene: TRBD2
j_gene: TRBJ2-3
abundance: -
v_gene: TRBV6-7
CDR3aa: CASSYSGLAGGDTDTQYF
CDR3nt: TGTGCCAGCAGTTACTCGGGACTAGCGGGAGGGGACACAGATACGCAGTATTTT

d_gene: -
j_gene: TRBJ1-3
abundance: -
v_gene: TRBV11-2
CDR3aa: CASSFNGNTIYF
CDR3nt: TGTGCCAGCAGCTTCAATGGAAACACCATATATTTT